Included here is one T cell receptor (beta chain) sequence, with context. The sample is drawn from a study of control samples from healthy donors and cancer patients. This table comes from immunoSEQ multiplex PCR, and its TCRdb copy is limited to in-frame clones, with some not included. This table holds around 92,000 clones, roughly four fifths found once. Deletions cut 2 bases from V and 8 bases from J, with 13 bases between. The germline V gene encodes CDR1 SGHAT and CDR2 FQDESV (reference sequence). The CDR3 runs to 14 residues. The sample taken for sequencing was blood. The chain uses TRBV11-1 and TRBJ2-1, with D tentatively TRBD2 (5 bases). This receptor was identified in a man in his sixties in good health. In DNA, the CDR3 is TGTGCCAGCAGCTTATATAACGGAGGCGATGAGCAGTTCTTC. The encoded protein is CASSLYNGGDEQFF.